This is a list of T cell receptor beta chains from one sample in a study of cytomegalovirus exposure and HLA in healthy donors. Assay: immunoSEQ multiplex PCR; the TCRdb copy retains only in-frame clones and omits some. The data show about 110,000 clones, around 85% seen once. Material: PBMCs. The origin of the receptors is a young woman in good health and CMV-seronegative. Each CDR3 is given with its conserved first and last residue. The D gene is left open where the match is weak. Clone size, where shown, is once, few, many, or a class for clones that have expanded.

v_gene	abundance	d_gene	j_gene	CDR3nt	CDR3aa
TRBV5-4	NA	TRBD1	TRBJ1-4	TGTGCCAGCAGTCAAGGGGGCCTTAATGAAAAACTGTTTTTT	CASSQGGLNEKLFF
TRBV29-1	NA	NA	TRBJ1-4	TGCAGCGCCGCTTTGGACAGCTCTAATGAAAAACTGTTTTTT	CSAALDSSNEKLFF
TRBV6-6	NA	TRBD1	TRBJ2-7	TGTGCCAGCATTGGGACAGGGAGCTACGAGCAGTACTTC	CASIGTGSYEQYF
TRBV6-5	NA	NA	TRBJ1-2	TGTGCCAGCAGTTACGGGGACACCTATGGCTACACCTTC	CASSYGDTYGYTF
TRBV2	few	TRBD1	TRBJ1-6	TGTGCCAGCACCACCGGGACAGGGGGATCACCCCTCCACTTT	CASTTGTGGSPLHF
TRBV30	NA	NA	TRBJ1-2	TGTGCCTGGAGTGTTCGGGGGGACTATGGCTACACCTTC	CAWSVRGDYGYTF
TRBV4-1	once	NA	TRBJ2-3	TGCGCCAGCAGCCAAGAGGCCACAGATACGCAGTATTTT	CASSQEATDTQYF
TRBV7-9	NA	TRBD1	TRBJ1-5	TGTGCCAGCAGCTCCGCCTCGACAGGGGGTCAGCCCCAGCATTTT	CASSSASTGGQPQHF
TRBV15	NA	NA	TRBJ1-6	TGTGCCACCAGCAGAAGGACAGAGCCTAATTCACCCCTCCACTTT	CATSRRTEPNSPLHF
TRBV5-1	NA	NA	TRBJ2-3	TGCGCCAGCAGCACCAGGGGGGAAGATACGCAGTATTTT	CASSTRGEDTQYF
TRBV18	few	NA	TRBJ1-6	TGTGCCAGCACAATCGGGGGTTCACCCCTCCACTTT	CASTIGGSPLHF
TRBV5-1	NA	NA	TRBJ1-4	TGCGCCAGCAGCTTACGGGGAAACGAAAAACTGTTTTTT	CASSLRGNEKLFF
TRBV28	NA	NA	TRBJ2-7	TGTGCCAGCAGTTTAGCCAGAGAGCAGTACTTC	CASSLAREQYF
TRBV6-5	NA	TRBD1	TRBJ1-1	TGTGCCAGCAATATCGACAGGGGGCGAACTGAAGCTTTCTTT	CASNIDRGRTEAFF
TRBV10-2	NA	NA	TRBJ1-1	TGCGCCAGCAGTGAGGGTGGGGGGACCACTGAAGCTTTCTTT	CASSEGGGTTEAFF
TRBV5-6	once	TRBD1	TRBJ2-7	TGTGCCAGCAGCTTCGGGACAGGGGTCTACGAGCAGTACTTC	CASSFGTGVYEQYF
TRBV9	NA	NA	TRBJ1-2	TGTGCCAGCAGCACCACAGGGACGGATGGCTACACCTTC	CASSTTGTDGYTF
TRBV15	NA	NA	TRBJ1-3	TGTGCCACCAGCAGAGAGAGGGGGGACTATGGCTCTGGAAACACCATATATTTT	CATSRERGDYGSGNTIYF
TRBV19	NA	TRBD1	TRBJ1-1	TGTGCCAGTAGTACGGCGGGACAGCCAGGAACTGAAGCTTTCTTT	CASSTAGQPGTEAFF
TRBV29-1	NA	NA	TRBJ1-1	TGCAGCGTTGGACCGGGGGACACTGAAGCTTTCTTT	CSVGPGDTEAFF
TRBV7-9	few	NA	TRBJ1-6	TGTGCCAGCAGCTTAAGCTCTTCACCCCTCCACTTT	CASSLSSSPLHF
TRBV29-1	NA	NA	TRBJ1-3	TGCAGCGTTGTAAGGAGTTCTGGAAACACCATATATTTT	CSVVRSSGNTIYF
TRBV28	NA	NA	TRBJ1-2	TGTGCCAGCCACGACAGAACCCGATATGGCTACACCTTC	CASHDRTRYGYTF
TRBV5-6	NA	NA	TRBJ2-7	TGTGCCAGCAGCTTGAAGTGGGACAAATCTTACGAGCAGTACTTC	CASSLKWDKSYEQYF
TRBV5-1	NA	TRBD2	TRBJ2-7	TGCGCCAGCACCCTTAGCGGGGGCCCTTCCTACGAGCAGTACTTC	CASTLSGGPSYEQYF
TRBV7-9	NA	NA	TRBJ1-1	TGTGCCAGCAGAGGGGGGGCAGGAGAAGTTCCTGAAGCTTTCTTT	CASRGGAGEVPEAFF
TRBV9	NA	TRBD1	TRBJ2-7	TGTGCCAGCAGCGTAGCGGGGACAGCCTACGAGCAGTACTTC	CASSVAGTAYEQYF
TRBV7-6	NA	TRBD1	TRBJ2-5	TGTGCCAGCAGCCCTGGGACAGAAGAGACCCAGTACTTC	CASSPGTEETQYF
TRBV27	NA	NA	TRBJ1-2	TGTGCCAGCAGTTTCGGGGGGGCCGCCTATGGCTACACCTTC	CASSFGGAAYGYTF
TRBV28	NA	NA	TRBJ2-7	TGTGCCAGCAGTTTGGTTGGGGGAGGCTCCTACGAGCAGTACTTC	CASSLVGGGSYEQYF
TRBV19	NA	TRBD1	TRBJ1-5	TGTGCCAGTAGTGTACAGGGGCAGCCCCAGCATTTT	CASSVQGQPQHF
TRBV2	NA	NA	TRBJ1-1	TGTGCCAGCAGTGACACTCAGGGATCACTGAACACTGAAGCTTTCTTT	CASSDTQGSLNTEAFF
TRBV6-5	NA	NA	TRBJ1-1	TGTGCCAGCAGCAATCTTCTAGGGGTCACTGAAGCTTTCTTT	CASSNLLGVTEAFF
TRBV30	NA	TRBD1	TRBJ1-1	TGTGCCTGGAGGAGGCCCGGGACAGCTCTCAACACTGAAGCTTTCTTT	CAWRRPGTALNTEAFF
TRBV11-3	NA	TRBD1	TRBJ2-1	TGTGCCAGCAGCTTAGTCGGGACAGGGGACTACAATGAGCAGTTCTTC	CASSLVGTGDYNEQFF
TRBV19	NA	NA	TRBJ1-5	TGTGCCAGTAGTATTTTTTGGACTGTTAGCAATCAGCCCCAGCATTTT	CASSIFWTVSNQPQHF
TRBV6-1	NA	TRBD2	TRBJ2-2	TGTGCCAGCAGTGCCTTACGGGGGGGTGGCACCGGGGAGCTGTTTTTT	CASSALRGGGTGELFF
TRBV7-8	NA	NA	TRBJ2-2	TGTGCCAGCAGCCAGGGGTCGGGGCAAATTGGGGAGCTGTTTTTT	CASSQGSGQIGELFF
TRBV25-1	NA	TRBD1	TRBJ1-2	TGTGCCAGCAGCTTGACAGGGAACTATGGCTACACCTTC	CASSLTGNYGYTF
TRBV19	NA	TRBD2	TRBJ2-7	TGTGCCAGTAGTATAGAGGGACTAGCGGGCCCCTACGAGCAGTACTTC	CASSIEGLAGPYEQYF
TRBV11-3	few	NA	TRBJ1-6	TGTGCCAGCAGCCACACATTGAATTCACCCCTCCACTTT	CASSHTLNSPLHF
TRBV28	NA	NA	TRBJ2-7	TGTGCCAGCAGGGGCGGGCCTCACTACTCCTACGAGCAGTACTTC	CASRGGPHYSYEQYF
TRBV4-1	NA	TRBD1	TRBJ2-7	TGCGCCAGCAGCTACGACAGGGATTTGTACGAGCAGTACTTC	CASSYDRDLYEQYF
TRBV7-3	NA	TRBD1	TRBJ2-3	TGTGCCAGCAGTCTCTACGGGACAGGGGACGGGACAGATACGCAGTATTTT	CASSLYGTGDGTDTQYF
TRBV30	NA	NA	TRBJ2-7	TGTGCCTGGAGTGTTACAGGGAAAACGGTCTACGAGCAGTACTTC	CAWSVTGKTVYEQYF
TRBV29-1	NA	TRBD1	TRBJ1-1	TGCAGCGTGTACAGGGGAGCGAACACTGAAGCTTTCTTT	CSVYRGANTEAFF
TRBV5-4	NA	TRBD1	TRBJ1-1	TGTGCCAGCATCAGGACAGGGGGAGGAGGAACTGAAGCTTTCTTT	CASIRTGGGGTEAFF
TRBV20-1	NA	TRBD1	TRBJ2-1	TGCAGTGGAACAGGGGACAATGAGCAGTTCTTC	CSGTGDNEQFF
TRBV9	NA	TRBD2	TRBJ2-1	TGTGCCAGCAGCGTGGTAGCGGGCGCCGCCTCCTACAATGAGCAGTTCTTC	CASSVVAGAASYNEQFF
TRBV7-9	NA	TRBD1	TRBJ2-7	TGTGCCAGCAGCTTAGGGGGACAGGGGCCCCGGGGGCAGTACTTC	CASSLGGQGPRGQYF
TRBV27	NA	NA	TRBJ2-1	TGTGCCAGCAGTTCGACAACCCCGTTCAATGAGCAGTTCTTC	CASSSTTPFNEQFF
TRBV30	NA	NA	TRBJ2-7	TGTGCCTGGAGTGGCGGCGAGCAGTACTTC	CAWSGGEQYF
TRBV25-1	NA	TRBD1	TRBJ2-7	TGTGCCAGCAGTGATCCCGGGACAGGGGGTTCCTACGAGCAGTACTTC	CASSDPGTGGSYEQYF